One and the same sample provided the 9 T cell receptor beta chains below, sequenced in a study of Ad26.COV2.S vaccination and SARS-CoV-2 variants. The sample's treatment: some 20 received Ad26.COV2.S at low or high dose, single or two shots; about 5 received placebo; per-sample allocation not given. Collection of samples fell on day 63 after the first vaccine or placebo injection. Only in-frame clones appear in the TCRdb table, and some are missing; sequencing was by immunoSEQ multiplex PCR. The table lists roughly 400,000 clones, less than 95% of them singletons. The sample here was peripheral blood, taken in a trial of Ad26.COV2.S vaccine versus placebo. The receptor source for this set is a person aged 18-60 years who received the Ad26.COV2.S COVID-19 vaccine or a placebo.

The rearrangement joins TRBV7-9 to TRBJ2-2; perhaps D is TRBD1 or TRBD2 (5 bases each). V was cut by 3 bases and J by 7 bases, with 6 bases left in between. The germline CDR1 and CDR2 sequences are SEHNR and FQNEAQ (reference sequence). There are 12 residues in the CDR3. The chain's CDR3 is CASSLGVGELFF. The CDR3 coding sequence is TGTGCCAGCAGCTTGGGGGTCGGGGAGCTGTTTTTT.

CDR3 residues: CSVGPLPSNEQFF. The CDR3 DNA sequence: TGCAGCGTTGGGCCTCTCCCCTCCAATGAGCAGTTCTTC. J is TRBJ2-1 and V is TRBV29-1; D is ambiguous. The CDR3 is 13 amino acids. Germline CDR1 SQVTM, CDR2 ANQGSEA. V lost 4 bases to trimming and J lost 6 bases, with 13 bases between them.

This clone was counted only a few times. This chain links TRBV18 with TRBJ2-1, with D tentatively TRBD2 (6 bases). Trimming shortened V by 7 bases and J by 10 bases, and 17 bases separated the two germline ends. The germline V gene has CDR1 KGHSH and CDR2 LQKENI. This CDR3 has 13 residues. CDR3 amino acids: CASWGVGSREQFF. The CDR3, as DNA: TGTGCCAGCTGGGGGGTTGGATCGAGGGAGCAGTTCTTC.

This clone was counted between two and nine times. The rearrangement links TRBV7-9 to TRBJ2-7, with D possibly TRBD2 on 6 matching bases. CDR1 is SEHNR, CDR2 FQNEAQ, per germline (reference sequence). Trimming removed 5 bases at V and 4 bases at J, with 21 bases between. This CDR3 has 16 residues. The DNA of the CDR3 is TGTGCCAGCAGCCTACCTGGGCGACTAGAAACGTACGAGCAGTACTTC. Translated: CASSLPGRLETYEQYF.

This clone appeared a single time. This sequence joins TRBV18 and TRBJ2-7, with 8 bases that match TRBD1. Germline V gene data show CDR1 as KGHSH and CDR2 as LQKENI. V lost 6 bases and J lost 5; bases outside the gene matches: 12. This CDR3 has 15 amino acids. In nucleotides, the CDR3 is TGTGCCAGCTCGCCATATATGGACAGGGACCACGAGCAGTACTTC. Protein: CASSPYMDRDHEQYF.

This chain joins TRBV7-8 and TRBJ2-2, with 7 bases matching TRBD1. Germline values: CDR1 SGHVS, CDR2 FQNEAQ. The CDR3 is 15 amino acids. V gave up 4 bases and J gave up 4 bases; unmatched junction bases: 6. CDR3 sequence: CASSSVGTATGELFF. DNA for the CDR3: TGTGCCAGCAGCTCCGTCGGGACAGCCACCGGGGAGCTGTTTTTT.

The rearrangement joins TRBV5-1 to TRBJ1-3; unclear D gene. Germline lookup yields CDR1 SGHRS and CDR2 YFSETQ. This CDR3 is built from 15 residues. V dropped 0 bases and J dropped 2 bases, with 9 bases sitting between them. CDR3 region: CASSLGQATGNTIYF. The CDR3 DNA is TGCGCCAGCAGCTTGGGGCAGGCTACTGGAAACACCATATATTTT.

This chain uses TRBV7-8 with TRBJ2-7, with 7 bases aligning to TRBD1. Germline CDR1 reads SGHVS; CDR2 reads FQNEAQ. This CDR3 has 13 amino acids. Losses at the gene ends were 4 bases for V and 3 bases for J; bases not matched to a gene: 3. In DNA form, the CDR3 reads TGTGCCAGCAGCTCGACAGGGAGCTACGAGCAGTACTTC. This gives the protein CASSSTGSYEQYF.

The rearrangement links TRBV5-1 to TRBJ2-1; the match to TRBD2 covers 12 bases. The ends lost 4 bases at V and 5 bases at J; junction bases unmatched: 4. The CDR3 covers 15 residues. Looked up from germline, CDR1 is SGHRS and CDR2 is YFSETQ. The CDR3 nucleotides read TGCGCCAGCAGCGAAGGGACTAGCGGGCACAATGAGCAGTTCTTC. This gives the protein CASSEGTSGHNEQFF.